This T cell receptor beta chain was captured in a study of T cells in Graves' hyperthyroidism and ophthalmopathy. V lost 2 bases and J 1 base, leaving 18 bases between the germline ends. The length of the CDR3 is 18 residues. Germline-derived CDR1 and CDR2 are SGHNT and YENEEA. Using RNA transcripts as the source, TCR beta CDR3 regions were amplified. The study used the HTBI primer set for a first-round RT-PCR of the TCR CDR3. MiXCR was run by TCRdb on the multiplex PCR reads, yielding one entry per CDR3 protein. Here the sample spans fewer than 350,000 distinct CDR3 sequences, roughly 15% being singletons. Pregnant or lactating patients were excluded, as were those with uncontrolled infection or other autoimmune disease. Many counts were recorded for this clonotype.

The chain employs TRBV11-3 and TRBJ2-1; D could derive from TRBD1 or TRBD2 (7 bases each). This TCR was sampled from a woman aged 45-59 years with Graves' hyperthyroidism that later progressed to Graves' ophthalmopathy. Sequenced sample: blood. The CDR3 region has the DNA TGTGCCAGCAGCTTACTCCTGGCAGGGGGACTATCCTACAATGAGCAGTTCTTC. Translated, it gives CASSLLLAGGLSYNEQFF. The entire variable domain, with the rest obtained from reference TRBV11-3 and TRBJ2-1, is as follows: EAGVVQSPRYKIIEKKQPVAFWCNPISGHNTLYWYLQNLGQGPELLIRYENEEAVDDSQLPKDRFSAERLKGVDSTLKIQPAELGDSAVYLCASSLLLAGGLSYNEQFFGPGTRLTVL.